A single sample is the source of the 29 T cell receptor beta chains below, sequenced in a study of shared clonotypes between healthy human individuals. The data were produced by immunoSEQ multiplex PCR, yet TCRdb's version contains in-frame clones alone and is incomplete. Among about 2.2 million clones listed, just under 95% were seen once. Naivety among CD8 cells was defined by CD45RO negativity and positive CCR7 selection, thereby excluding terminally differentiated effector memory CD45RA+ cells. Sequencing was performed on naive CD8+ T cells from PBMCs. These receptor sequences come from a man between 18 and 29 years old in good health. Some clones in this sample may be carry-over from other donors' samples.

CDR3 region: CASSFGIRGNGAFF. In DNA form, the CDR3 reads TGTGCCAGCAGCTTCGGGATAAGGGGGAACGGAGCTTTCTTT. This chain links TRBV11-1 with TRBJ1-1; D is possibly TRBD1 (6 bases). Deletions cut 3 bases from V and 10 bases from J, with 18 bases between. Germline CDR1 reads SGHAT; CDR2 reads FQDESV (reference sequence). The CDR3 runs to 14 residues.

This chain uses TRBV27 with TRBJ2-7; tentative D call: TRBD1 (6 bases). CDR3 length: 11 residues. Germline V gene sequence: CDR1 MNHEY, CDR2 SMNVEV (reference sequence). V dropped 8 bases and J dropped 4 bases, with 9 bases sitting between them. The CDR3 DNA follows: TGTGCCAGCCAAAGGGGGTACGAGCAGTACTTC. Its translation: CASQRGYEQYF.

The chain joins TRBV10-2 to TRBJ2-7, with 10 bases fitting TRBD2. The CDR3 has 13 amino acids. From germline, CDR1 is WSHSY and CDR2 SAAADI. V was pared by 7 bases and J by 7 bases, with 7 bases of the junction left unmatched. The CDR3 is CASTLGLAREQYF. The CDR3 coding sequence is TGCGCCAGCACACTGGGACTAGCGAGGGAGCAGTACTTC.

The chain couples TRBV5-8 to TRBJ2-3; weak D call: TRBD2 (5 bases). The CDR3 spans 14 residues. V lost 0 bases, J lost 1 base, and 6 bases lay in between. CDR1 is SGHTS, CDR2 YDEGEE, per germline. CDR3 loop: CASSLVSGTDTQYF. The CDR3 nucleotides are TGTGCCAGCAGCTTGGTTAGCGGCACAGATACGCAGTATTTT. Full variable domain (rest looked up from reference TRBV5-8 and TRBJ2-3): EAGVTQSPTHLIKTRGQQATLRCSPISGHTSVYWYQQALGLGLQFLLWYDEGEERNRGNFPPRFSGRQFPNYSSELNVNALELEDSALYLCASSLVSGTDTQYFGPGTRLTVL.

The V gene is TRBV11-2, the J gene TRBJ2-5; D unresolved. With 0 bases removed from V and 10 bases from J, the gap between germline ends came to 15 bases. CDR3 length: 14 amino acids. Germline V gene lookup returns CDR1 SGHAT and CDR2 FQNNGV. This CDR3 reads CASSLDFQPGRQYF. The CDR3 coding sequence is TGTGCCAGCAGCTTAGATTTCCAGCCCGGTCGCCAGTACTTC. Full variable domain (rest looked up from reference TRBV11-2 and TRBJ2-5): EAGVAQSPRYKIIEKRQSVAFWCNPISGHATLYWYQQILGQGPKLLIQFQNNGVVDDSQLPKDRFSAERLKGVDSTLKIQPAKLEDSAVYLCASSLDFQPGRQYFGPGTRLLVL.

V usage is TRBV19 and J usage is TRBJ2-2; no reliable D call. Germline values: CDR1 LNHDA, CDR2 SQIVND (reference sequence). The CDR3 loop spans 15 amino acids. Trimming left V 3 bases short and J 4 bases short, with 12 bases between. In DNA form, the CDR3 reads TGTGCCAGTAGTATGCTATGGGGTCTCACCGGGGAGCTGTTTTTT. Protein product: CASSMLWGLTGELFF.

Note on this clone: The same CDR3 is also encoded by other DNA sequences in this sample. The genes are TRBV9 and TRBJ2-3, with D possibly being TRBD2 (5 bases). Germline V gives CDR1 SGDLS, CDR2 YYNGEE. Trimming took 3 bases from V and 2 from J, leaving 10 bases between them. The CDR3 loop spans 14 amino acids. CDR3 DNA sequence: TGTGCCAGCAGCGCCAGCGGCGCCACAGATACGCAGTATTTT. It specifies CASSASGATDTQYF.

The chain has TRBV6-1 and TRBJ2-1; D remains ambiguous. Between the trimmed V and J ends, which lost 6 bases and 7 bases, there was a span of 7 bases. Germline V gene data show CDR1 as MNHNS and CDR2 as SASEGT. The CDR3 runs 11 residues. CDR3 DNA sequence: TGTGCCAGCAGGCACGTAAATGAGCAGTTCTTC. Amino acids: CASRHVNEQFF.

The chain has TRBV7-9 and TRBJ2-1; D gene ambiguous. Germline V gene lookup returns CDR1 SEHNR and CDR2 FQNEAQ (reference sequence). Trimming took off 0 bases at V and 4 bases at J, with 13 bases between the two ends. This CDR3 has 16 amino acids. The CDR3 here is CASSLARSVRYNEQFF. CDR3 coding DNA: TGTGCCAGCAGCTTAGCGCGGTCGGTGCGGTACAATGAGCAGTTCTTC.

This clone was detected once. The J gene is TRBJ2-7, the V gene TRBV5-5; 10 nucleotides agree with TRBD1. The CDR3 runs to 17 residues. CDR1 SGHKS and CDR2 YYEKEE come from the germline V gene (reference sequence). Unmatched junction bases numbered 10, after V lost 0 bases and J lost 4 bases. CDR3 residues: CASSLGTPWTGGYEQYF. CDR3 in DNA: TGTGCCAGCAGCTTGGGAACCCCGTGGACAGGGGGGTACGAGCAGTACTTC.

The count of this clone is one. This CDR3 reads CASSLGAPEQFF. The DNA for the CDR3 is TGTGCCAGCAGCTTGGGAGCGCCTGAGCAGTTCTTC. The chain recombines TRBV5-6 with TRBJ2-1; no firm D call. The CDR3 runs to 12 residues. Germline lookup yields CDR1 SGHDT and CDR2 YYEEEE. Trimming removed 0 bases at V and 9 bases at J, with 7 bases between.

The genes are TRBV5-6 and TRBJ1-2; D ambiguous. Trimming shortened V by 3 bases and J by 1 base, and 4 bases separated the two germline ends. This CDR3 has 12 amino acids. CDR1 and CDR2 from the germline V gene are SGHDT and YYEEEE. CDR3 in amino acids: CASSSGNYGYTF. CDR3 DNA: TGTGCCAGCAGCTCCGGTAACTATGGCTACACCTTC.

The V and J genes are TRBV27 and TRBJ2-7; perhaps TRBD1 as D (5 bases). There are 14 residues in the CDR3. Germline assignment: CDR1 MNHEY and CDR2 SMNVEV (reference sequence). V dropped 4 bases and J dropped 2 bases, with 12 bases sitting between them. CDR3 bases: TGTGCCAGCAGTTGGCAGGGCGGTCCCTACGAGCAGTACTTC. This gives the protein CASSWQGGPYEQYF.

This chain links TRBV7-3 with TRBJ2-5; TRBD2 matches 7 bases. V dropped 0 bases and J dropped 5; count of bases not matched to a gene: 3. The CDR3 has 14 residues. Looked up from germline, CDR1 is SGHTA and CDR2 is FQGTGA. The CDR3 DNA reads as TGTGCCAGCAGCTTAACGGGAGGGTCGGAGACCCAGTACTTC. Its translation: CASSLTGGSETQYF.

The rearrangement links TRBV28 to TRBJ1-5; the D is unclear. The length of the CDR3 is 15 residues. V shed 4 bases and J shed 0 bases, with 10 bases lying between them. Germline CDR1 and CDR2: MDHEN and SYDVKM. The chain's CDR3 is CASSSLLVSNQPQHF. As DNA, the CDR3 is TGTGCCAGCAGTTCCCTATTGGTTAGCAATCAGCCCCAGCATTTT.

The rearrangement joins TRBV2 to TRBJ1-5; D remains unclear. Germline-derived CDR1 and CDR2 are SNHLY and FYNNEI. The CDR3 consists of 15 residues. The V end was cut by 6 bases, the J end by 5 bases, with 17 bases between. CDR3 protein: CASSLREMVDQPQHF. The CDR3 DNA is TGTGCCAGCAGCCTCCGGGAAATGGTGGATCAGCCCCAGCATTTT.

The chain uses TRBV27 and TRBJ1-4, with 11 bases lining up with TRBD1. V shed 6 bases and J 6 bases; nucleotides not matched to a gene: 3. Germline V gene data show CDR1 as MNHEY and CDR2 as SMNVEV (reference sequence). The CDR3 runs 14 residues. CDR3 protein: CASRDRGLHEKLFF. DNA for the CDR3: TGTGCCAGCAGGGACAGGGGGCTGCATGAAAAACTGTTTTTT.

The V call is TRBV5-1, the J call TRBJ2-7, with 7 nucleotides matching TRBD1. The CDR3 covers 14 residues. From germline, CDR1 is SGHRS and CDR2 YFSETQ. V lost 3 bases, J lost 2 bases, and 5 bases stayed unmatched. CDR3 in DNA: TGCGCCAGCAGCTCGACCGGGACAGCCTACGAGCAGTACTTC. Protein product: CASSSTGTAYEQYF.

The chain uses TRBV9 and TRBJ2-1; D not certain. Germline CDR1 is SGDLS and CDR2 is YYNGEE. The CDR3 has 18 amino acids. Trimming took off 3 bases at V and 0 bases at J, with 19 bases between the two ends. CDR3 bases: TGTGCCAGCAGCGAGCCCCATGGCGGACCCAGCTCCTACAATGAGCAGTTCTTC. It translates to CASSEPHGGPSSYNEQFF.

The chain carries TRBV19 and TRBJ1-5; the D is unclear. Trimming left V 7 bases short and J 6 bases short, with 10 bases between. The CDR3 length is 12 residues. Germline-derived CDR1 and CDR2 are LNHDA and SQIVND (reference sequence). For the CDR3, the DNA is TGTGCCAGTATGAAGTACGGTCAGCCCCAGCATTTT. It encodes CASMKYGQPQHF.

In its sample, this clone was seen once. This chain uses TRBV27 with TRBJ2-7, with TRBD1 identical over 9 bases. Germline CDR1 MNHEY, CDR2 SMNVEV (reference sequence). This CDR3 spans 15 amino acids. J gave up 2 bases and V 4 bases, and 6 bases lay outside the gene matches. DNA of the CDR3: TGTGCCAGCAGTTCTCAGGACAGGGGTACCTACGAGCAGTACTTC. This encodes CASSSQDRGTYEQYF.

This clone was seen once. V is TRBV30 and J is TRBJ2-5; possibly TRBD1 or TRBD2 for D (6 bases each). The germline V gene has CDR1 GTSNPN and CDR2 SVGIG (reference sequence). The CDR3 sequence is 14 residues long. With 3 bases removed from V and 5 bases from J, the gap between germline ends came to 16 bases. CDR3 sequence (DNA): TGTGCCTGGAGCGAAAGACTAGGGGGGGAGACCCAGTACTTC. This encodes CAWSERLGGETQYF.

The chain links TRBV28 to TRBJ2-5; D is uncertain. Looked up from germline, CDR1 is MDHEN and CDR2 is SYDVKM. The V and J ends lost 4 bases and 2 bases respectively, with 8 bases between them. This CDR3 spans 13 amino acids. The CDR3 loop is CASSSRPQETQYF. Written as DNA, the CDR3 is TGTGCCAGCAGTTCCCGTCCGCAAGAGACCCAGTACTTC.

This chain connects TRBV10-2 to TRBJ1-4; TRBD1 might be the D (6 bases). The CDR3 is 16 residues long. Trimming pared 0 bases from V and 7 bases from J, leaving 15 bases between. Germline V gene data show CDR1 as WSHSY and CDR2 as SAAADI. The CDR3 DNA is TGCGCCAGCAGTGAGTCCGCGACCCACAGGGTTGAAAAACTGTTTTTT. As protein: CASSESATHRVEKLFF.

The rearrangement joins TRBV19 to TRBJ2-1, with D tentatively TRBD2 (5 bases). Germline values: CDR1 LNHDA, CDR2 SQIVND (reference sequence). The CDR3 runs 13 residues. V lost 2 bases, J lost 9 bases, and 11 bases lay in between. CDR3 DNA sequence: TGTGCCAGTAGTATATTCGGGGTTAGTGAGCAGTTCTTC. Residues: CASSIFGVSEQFF.

V gene TRBV6-5 combines with J gene TRBJ2-7; D not certain. Trimming shortened V by 2 bases and J by 0 bases, and 11 bases separated the two germline ends. Germline V gene data show CDR1 as MNHEY and CDR2 as SVGAGI. CDR3 length: 15 residues. The DNA of the CDR3 is TGTGCCAGCAGTTACAAAGGTCCCAGCTCCTACGAGCAGTACTTC. This encodes CASSYKGPSSYEQYF.

The chain couples TRBV27 to TRBJ2-5, with D perhaps TRBD2 (5 bases). Between the trimmed V and J ends, which lost 7 bases and 1 base, there was a span of 10 bases. Germline assignment: CDR1 MNHEY and CDR2 SMNVEV (reference sequence). The length of the CDR3 is 13 residues. The CDR3 region is CASKQRPQETQYF. The DNA for the CDR3 is TGTGCCAGCAAACAGCGGCCCCAAGAGACCCAGTACTTC.

Here the CDR3 DNA reads TGTGCCAGCAGTTTATGGGGAACTAGTGGCTCCTACAATGAGCAGTTCTTC. Residues: CASSLWGTSGSYNEQFF. The chain recombines TRBV27 with TRBJ2-1, with TRBD2 as a possible D gene (5 bases). Per the germline V gene, CDR1 is MNHEY and CDR2 is SMNVEV (reference sequence). V lost 1 base to trimming and J lost 0 bases, with 13 bases between them. The CDR3 loop spans 17 amino acids.

The J gene is TRBJ2-7, the V gene TRBV15; 7 nucleotides line up with TRBD1. Germline CDR1 LNHNV, CDR2 YYDKDF (reference sequence). The CDR3 has 15 residues. The V and J ends lost 5 bases and 1 base, in that order; junction bases with no gene match: 8. The CDR3 DNA reads TGTGCCACCAGCGATGGGCAGACAGGGTCCTACGAGCAGTACTTC. It encodes CATSDGQTGSYEQYF.